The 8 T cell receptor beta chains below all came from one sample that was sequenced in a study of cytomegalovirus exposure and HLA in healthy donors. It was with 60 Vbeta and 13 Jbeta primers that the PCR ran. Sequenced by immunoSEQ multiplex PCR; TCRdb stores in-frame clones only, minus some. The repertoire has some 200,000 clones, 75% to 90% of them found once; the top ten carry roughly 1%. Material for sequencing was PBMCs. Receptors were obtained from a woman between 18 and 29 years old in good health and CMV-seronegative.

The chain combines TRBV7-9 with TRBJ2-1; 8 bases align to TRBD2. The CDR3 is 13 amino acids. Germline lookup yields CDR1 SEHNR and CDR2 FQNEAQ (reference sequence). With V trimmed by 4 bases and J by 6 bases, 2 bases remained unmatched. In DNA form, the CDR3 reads TGTGCCAGCAGCTCCGGGGGGGCCAATGAGCAGTTCTTC. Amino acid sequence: CASSSGGANEQFF.

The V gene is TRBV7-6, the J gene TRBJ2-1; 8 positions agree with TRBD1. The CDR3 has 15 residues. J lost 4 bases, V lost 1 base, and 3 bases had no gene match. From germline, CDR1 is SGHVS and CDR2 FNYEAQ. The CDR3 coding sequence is TGTGCCAGCAGCTTAGGCAGGGGGCGGTACAATGAGCAGTTCTTC. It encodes CASSLGRGRYNEQFF.

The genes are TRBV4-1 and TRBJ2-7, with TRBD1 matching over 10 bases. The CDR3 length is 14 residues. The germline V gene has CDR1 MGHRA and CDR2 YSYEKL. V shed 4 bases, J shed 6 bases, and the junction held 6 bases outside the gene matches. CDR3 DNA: TGCGCCAGCAGCCTAAGACAGGGGGCGGGCGAGCAGTACTTC. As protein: CASSLRQGAGEQYF.

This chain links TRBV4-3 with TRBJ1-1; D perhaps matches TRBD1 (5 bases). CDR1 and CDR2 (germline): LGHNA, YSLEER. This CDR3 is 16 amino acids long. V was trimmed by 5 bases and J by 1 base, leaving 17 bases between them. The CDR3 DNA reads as TGCGCCAGCAGCTACAGTGGGGCAGCAAAGAACACTGAAGCTTTCTTT. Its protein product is CASSYSGAAKNTEAFF.

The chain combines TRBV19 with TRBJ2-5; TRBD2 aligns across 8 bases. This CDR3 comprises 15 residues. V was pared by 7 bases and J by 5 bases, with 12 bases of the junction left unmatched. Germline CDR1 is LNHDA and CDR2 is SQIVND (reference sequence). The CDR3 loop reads CASTSGLGGWETQYF. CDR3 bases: TGTGCCAGTACCTCGGGACTAGGAGGGTGGGAGACCCAGTACTTC.

The CDR3 here is CASSSGTSGGNEQFF. CDR3 DNA: TGTGCCAGCAGCTCCGGGACTAGCGGGGGGAATGAGCAGTTCTTC. The chain carries TRBV5-4 and TRBJ2-1, with 15 nucleotides matching TRBD2. This CDR3 has 15 amino acids. The ends lost 3 bases at V and 7 bases at J; junction bases unmatched: 2. In germline, CDR1 is SGHNT, CDR2 YYREEE (reference sequence).

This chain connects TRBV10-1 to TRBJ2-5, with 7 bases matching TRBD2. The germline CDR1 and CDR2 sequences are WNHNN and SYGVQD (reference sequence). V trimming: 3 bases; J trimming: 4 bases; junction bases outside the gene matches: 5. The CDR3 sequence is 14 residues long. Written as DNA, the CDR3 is TGCGCCAGCAGTGATTCGGGAGGTCGAGAGACCCAGTACTTC. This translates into CASSDSGGRETQYF.

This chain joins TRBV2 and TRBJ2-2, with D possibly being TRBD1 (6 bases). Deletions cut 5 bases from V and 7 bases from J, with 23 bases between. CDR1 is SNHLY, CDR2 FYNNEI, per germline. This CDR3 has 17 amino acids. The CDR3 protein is CASSQGFGSGPYGELFF. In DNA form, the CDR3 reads TGTGCCAGCAGTCAGGGGTTCGGGTCAGGTCCGTACGGGGAGCTGTTTTTT.